This passage covers 18 T cell receptor beta chains from one sample sequenced in a study of shared clonotypes between healthy human individuals. The naive CD8 fraction comprised CD45RO-negative cells positively selected for CCR7 and excluded terminally differentiated effector memory CD45RA+ cells. The table came from immunoSEQ multiplex PCR; TCRdb's copy has only in-frame clones and leaves some out. The profile shows hundreds of thousands of clones, 85% to 95% of them singletons. What was sequenced was naive CD8+ T cells sorted from blood. The receptors stem from a woman in her 30s in good health.

Notes on this clone: Other DNA sequences from this sample encode an identical CDR3 as well. The chain has TRBV7-9 and TRBJ2-7; D is unclear. This CDR3 comprises 11 residues. Germline V gene data show CDR1 as SEHNR and CDR2 as FQNEAQ (reference sequence). Trimming removed 4 bases at V and 6 bases at J, with 7 bases between. CDR3 bases: TGTGCCAGCAGCTCCCCGAGCGAGCAGTACTTC. This translates into CASSSPSEQYF.

The genes are TRBV19 and TRBJ1-2, with 9 positions matching TRBD1. The junction had 13 bases not matched to a gene; V was cut back by 3 bases and J by 8 bases. From germline, CDR1 is LNHDA and CDR2 SQIVND (reference sequence). CDR3 length equals 16 residues. The CDR3 reads CASSIGAPTGGDGYTF. CDR3 DNA: TGTGCCAGTAGTATCGGGGCCCCGACAGGGGGGGACGGCTACACCTTC.

J is TRBJ2-7 and V is TRBV12-2; no DNA check was done on the table's D call, TRBD1. TRBV12-2 is marked as a pseudogene. The CDR3 is made up of 16 amino acids. CDR3 DNA sequence: TGTGCAAGTCGCTTTATGAACAGGGTCAGGTCCTACGAGCAGTACTTC. Its protein is CASRFMNRVRSYEQYF.

The genes are TRBV28 and TRBJ1-4; D is ambiguous. V was cut by 1 base and J by 0 bases, with 6 bases left in between. Germline V gene lookup returns CDR1 MDHEN and CDR2 SYDVKM. The CDR3 covers 15 residues. The CDR3 loop reads CASSLLGTTNEKLFF. CDR3 nucleotides: TGTGCCAGCAGTTTATTGGGGACAACTAATGAAAAACTGTTTTTT.

The chain's CDR3 is CASSSAEEPQHF. As DNA, the CDR3 is TGTGCCAGCAGCTCCGCCGAGGAGCCCCAGCATTTT. This chain links TRBV7-9 with TRBJ1-5; D unclear. Trimming took 4 bases from V and 8 from J, leaving 9 bases between them. CDR3 length: 12 residues. In germline, CDR1 is SEHNR, CDR2 FQNEAQ (reference sequence).

This clone has a single count. V is TRBV27 and J is TRBJ1-2; the D gene is possibly TRBD1 (5 bases). The length of the CDR3 is 15 residues. From germline, CDR1 is MNHEY and CDR2 SMNVEV (reference sequence). V dropped 2 bases and J dropped 7 bases, with 17 bases sitting between them. The CDR3, as DNA: TGTGCCAGCAGTTTAACCGCAGGGTCCCCCCTTGGCTACACCTTC. It encodes CASSLTAGSPLGYTF.

The J gene is TRBJ2-7, the V gene TRBV4-1, with 7 bases fitting TRBD2. V lost 5 bases and J lost 3; bases outside the gene matches: 4. Germline lookup yields CDR1 MGHRA and CDR2 YSYEKL. The CDR3 spans 13 residues. The CDR3 DNA sequence: TGCGCCAGCAGCACGGGACTACACTACGAGCAGTACTTC. It encodes CASSTGLHYEQYF.

The V gene is TRBV27, the J gene TRBJ1-4, with D possibly being TRBD1 (5 bases). The CDR3 runs 14 residues. V was shortened by 5 bases and J by 8 bases, with 15 bases between the two germline ends. CDR1 and CDR2 (germline): MNHEY, SMNVEV (reference sequence). This chain's CDR3 is CASSPELGDEKLFF. In DNA form, the CDR3 reads TGTGCCAGCAGTCCAGAACTGGGGGACGAAAAACTGTTTTTT.

The rearrangement links TRBV19 to TRBJ1-6; D call uncertain. Germline CDR1 reads LNHDA; CDR2 reads SQIVND (reference sequence). V lost 3 bases, J lost 8 bases, and 14 bases lay in between. CDR3 length: 15 amino acids. The CDR3 nucleotides are TGTGCCAGTAGTATTGGGCAGTATGGATATTCACCCCTCCACTTT. Translated: CASSIGQYGYSPLHF.

This rearrangement joins TRBV4-1 to TRBJ2-2; TRBD1 might be the D (6 bases). The CDR3 totals 18 residues. Trimming took 0 bases from V and 3 from J, leaving 17 bases between them. Germline assignment: CDR1 MGHRA and CDR2 YSYEKL. CDR3 region: CASSQDRGQYFHTGELFF. The CDR3 DNA reads as TGCGCCAGCAGCCAAGATCGCGGACAGTACTTCCACACCGGGGAGCTGTTTTTT.

The gene calls are TRBV9 and TRBJ2-2, with D possibly being TRBD2 (6 bases). Trimming shortened V by 3 bases and J by 0 bases, and 15 bases separated the two germline ends. Germline V CDR1 and CDR2: SGDLS, YYNGEE. This CDR3 region has 17 residues. The DNA of the CDR3 is TGTGCCAGCAGCGACACCCTTTCTAGCGCGAACACCGGGGAGCTGTTTTTT. Translated, it gives CASSDTLSSANTGELFF.

This clone was seen once. The chain uses TRBV28 and TRBJ2-5; D possibly corresponds to TRBD1 (6 bases). V dropped 5 bases and J dropped 0 bases, with 13 bases sitting between them. The CDR3 loop spans 15 amino acids. Per the germline V gene, CDR1 is MDHEN and CDR2 is SYDVKM. The CDR3 loop reads CASSPAGQYQETQYF. CDR3 DNA: TGTGCCAGCAGTCCCGCCGGACAGTACCAAGAGACCCAGTACTTC.

V gene TRBV5-6 combines with J gene TRBJ2-7; perhaps TRBD1 as D (6 bases). Germline assignment: CDR1 SGHDT and CDR2 YYEEEE. The V end lost 3 bases, the J end lost 5 bases, and 12 bases lay between the germline ends. The CDR3 runs 13 residues. CDR3: CASSWVDSNEQYF. CDR3 bases: TGTGCCAGCAGCTGGGTGGACAGCAACGAGCAGTACTTC.

The rearrangement links TRBV5-3 to TRBJ1-2, with 12 nucleotides matching TRBD1. TRBV5-3 carries the ORF label, with uncertain function. CDR3 length: 14 amino acids. The V gene end was trimmed by 7 bases and the J gene end by 7 bases; junction bases not matched to a gene: 8. The CDR3 reads CARGDRGRGFGYTF. DNA for the CDR3: TGTGCCAGAGGGGACAGGGGGCGCGGTTTTGGCTACACCTTC.

This chain joins TRBV7-6 and TRBJ2-7; 8 nucleotides match TRBD1. V lost 1 base and J lost 0; bases outside the gene matches: 5. Germline CDR1 SGHVS, CDR2 FNYEAQ. This CDR3 contains 16 residues. Written as DNA, the CDR3 is TGTGCCAGCAGCTTAGAGGACAGGGATTTCTCCTACGAGCAGTACTTC. This translates into CASSLEDRDFSYEQYF.

The chain joins TRBV2 to TRBJ2-6; 9 bases fit TRBD1. Germline CDR1 and CDR2: SNHLY and FYNNEI. The V gene end was trimmed by 6 bases and the J gene end by 2 bases; junction bases not matched to a gene: 11. The CDR3 runs 18 residues. CDR3 in DNA: TGTGCCAGCAGGGGGACAGGGACGGATATTACTGGGGCCAACGTCCTGACTTTC. It codes for CASRGTGTDITGANVLTF.

This chain joins TRBV7-8 and TRBJ2-1; D is undetermined. Germline values: CDR1 SGHVS, CDR2 FQNEAQ. This CDR3 is 12 amino acids long. With 0 bases removed from V and 10 bases from J, the gap between germline ends came to 7 bases. The CDR3 DNA follows: TGTGCCAGCAGCTTAGCAAACAGCGAGCAGTTCTTC. Its protein is CASSLANSEQFF.

The V and J genes are TRBV7-6 and TRBJ1-2, with 8 bases lining up with TRBD1. Per the germline V gene, CDR1 is SGHVS and CDR2 is FNYEAQ. The trim removed 1 base at V and 8 bases at J, leaving 12 bases unmatched. The CDR3 covers 16 residues. In DNA form, the CDR3 reads TGTGCCAGCAGCTTAGAATTACAGGGGGGTGCCGGAGGCTACACCTTC. Its protein is CASSLELQGGAGGYTF.